These 7 T cell receptor beta chains share one sample of origin, sequenced in a study of blood T cell repertoires in COVID-19. Using immunoSEQ multiplex PCR, the repertoire was profiled, and TCRdb retains in-frame clones only, with some absent. The table shows 220,000 or so clones, with around four fifths occurring only once. Material for sequencing was peripheral blood. The receptors were sampled from a woman between 55 and 75 years old who had recovered from COVID-19.

This clone appeared a single time. The chain recombines TRBV21-1 with TRBJ1-4; TRBD1 reflects the table's D call only, with no check against the DNA. TRBV21-1 is deemed a pseudogene. The CDR3 sequence is 18 residues long. In DNA form, the CDR3 reads TGTGCCAGCAGCAAAGGAGGGGCAGGGGGCAGGTCTAATGAAAAACTGTTTTTT. Its translation: CASSKGGAGGRSNEKLFF.

The chain links TRBV7-3 to TRBJ2-5; D perhaps matches TRBD2 (6 bases). The V and J ends lost 2 bases and 9 bases respectively, with 16 bases between them. The germline gives CDR1 SGHTA, CDR2 FQGTGA. CDR3 length: 14 residues. CDR3: CASSLGAGLGAQYF. CDR3 DNA sequence: TGTGCCAGCAGCTTAGGTGCGGGGTTGGGGGCCCAGTACTTC.

V usage is TRBV3-1 (or the pseudogene TRBV3-2) and J usage is TRBJ1-4, with 8 nucleotides matching TRBD1. This CDR3 has 17 residues. The V segment lost 1 base and the J segment 7 bases; nucleotides outside the gene matches: 11. Per germline, CDR1 LGHDT and CDR2 YNNKEL (reference sequence). In nucleotides, the CDR3 is TGTGCCAGCAGCCAAGGAGTCCCCACAGGGGGTCGTGAAAAACTGTTTTTT. It codes for CASSQGVPTGGREKLFF.

The rearrangement joins TRBV15 to TRBJ1-4; 7 positions match TRBD1. After removal of 4 bases from V and 1 base from J, the junction contained 6 bases not matched to a gene. This CDR3 comprises 16 residues. CDR1 is LNHNV and CDR2 is YYDKDF in the germline V gene (reference sequence). CDR3 protein: CATSKGDSRTNEKLFF. The CDR3 DNA reads TGTGCCACCAGCAAAGGGGACAGCCGAACTAATGAAAAACTGTTTTTT.

The chain recombines TRBV5-1 with TRBJ2-1; 7 positions match TRBD2. Germline V lookup: CDR1 SGHRS, CDR2 YFSETQ. CDR3 length equals 17 residues. The V gene end was trimmed by 0 bases and the J gene end by 1 base; junction bases not matched to a gene: 7. CDR3 DNA: TGCGCCAGCAGCTTGGATTCGCTAGCGGCTTCCTACAATGAGCAGTTCTTC. Translating it yields CASSLDSLAASYNEQFF. The full variable domain, with the rest looked up from reference TRBV5-1 and TRBJ2-1, is KAGVTQTPRYLIKTRGQQVTLSCSPISGHRSVSWYQQTPGQGLQFLFEYFSETQRNKGNFPGRFSGRQFSNSRSEMNVSTLELGDSALYLCASSLDSLAASYNEQFFGPGTRLTVL.

The chain combines TRBV27 with TRBJ2-1; TRBD1 might be the D (6 bases). Germline lookup yields CDR1 MNHEY and CDR2 SMNVEV (reference sequence). CDR3 length equals 16 residues. V was cut by 8 bases and J by 0 bases, with 17 bases left in between. In nucleotides, the CDR3 is TGTGCCAGCGGCTGGACAGCTTCTAGCTCCTACAATGAGCAGTTCTTC. This encodes CASGWTASSSYNEQFF.

V usage is TRBV7-8 and J usage is TRBJ1-3, with 12 bases aligning to TRBD1. Germline CDR1 reads SGHVS; CDR2 reads FQNEAQ. This CDR3 is 15 amino acids long. V dropped 3 bases and J dropped 4; count of bases not matched to a gene: 1. The CDR3 nucleotides read TGTGCCAGCAGCTTTGGGACAGGGGGCGGAAACACCATATATTTT. Its translation: CASSFGTGGGNTIYF.